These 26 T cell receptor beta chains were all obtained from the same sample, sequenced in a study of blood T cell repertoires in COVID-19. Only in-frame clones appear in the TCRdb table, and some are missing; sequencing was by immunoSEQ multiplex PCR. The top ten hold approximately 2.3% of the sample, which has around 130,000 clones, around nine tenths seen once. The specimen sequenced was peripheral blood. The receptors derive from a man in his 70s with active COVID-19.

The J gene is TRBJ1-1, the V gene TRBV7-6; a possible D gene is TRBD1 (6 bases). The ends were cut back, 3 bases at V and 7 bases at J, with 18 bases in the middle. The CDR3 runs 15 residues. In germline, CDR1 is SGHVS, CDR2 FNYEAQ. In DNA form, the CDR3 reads TGTGCCAGCAGCTTTCGTGCAGGGGAGTTGGATGAAGCTTTCTTT. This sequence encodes CASSFRAGELDEAFF. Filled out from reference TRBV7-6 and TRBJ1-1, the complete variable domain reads GAGVSQSPRYKVTKRGQDVALRCDPISGHVSLYWYRQALGQGPEFLTYFNYEAQQDKSGLPNDRFSAERPEGSISTLTIQRTEQRDSAMYRCASSFRAGELDEAFFGQGTRLTVV.

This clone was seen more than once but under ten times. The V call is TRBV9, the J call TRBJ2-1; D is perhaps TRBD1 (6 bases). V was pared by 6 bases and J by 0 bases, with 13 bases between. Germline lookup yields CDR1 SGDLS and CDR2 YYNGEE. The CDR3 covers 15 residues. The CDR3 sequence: CASTGAGSSYNEQFF. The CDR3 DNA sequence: TGTGCCAGCACAGGGGCAGGAAGCTCCTACAATGAGCAGTTCTTC.

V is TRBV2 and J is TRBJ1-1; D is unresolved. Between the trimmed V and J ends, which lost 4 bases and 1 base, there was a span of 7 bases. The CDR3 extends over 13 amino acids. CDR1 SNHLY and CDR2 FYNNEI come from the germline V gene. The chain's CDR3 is CASSVGENTEAFF. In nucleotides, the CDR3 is TGTGCCAGCAGTGTCGGGGAGAACACTGAAGCTTTCTTT.

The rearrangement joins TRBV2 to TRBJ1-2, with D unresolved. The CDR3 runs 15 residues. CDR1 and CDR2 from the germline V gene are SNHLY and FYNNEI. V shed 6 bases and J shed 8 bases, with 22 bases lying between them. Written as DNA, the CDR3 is TGTGCCAGCAGGGGCGATCCAGGCGCTAATATCGGCTACACCTTC. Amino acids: CASRGDPGANIGYTF.

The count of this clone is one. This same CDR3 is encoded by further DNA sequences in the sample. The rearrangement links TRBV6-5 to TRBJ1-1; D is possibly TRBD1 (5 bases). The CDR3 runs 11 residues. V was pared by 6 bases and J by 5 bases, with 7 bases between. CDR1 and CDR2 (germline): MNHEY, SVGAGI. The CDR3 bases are TGTGCCAGCAGGGGGGGTACTGAAGCTTTCTTT. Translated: CASRGGTEAFF.

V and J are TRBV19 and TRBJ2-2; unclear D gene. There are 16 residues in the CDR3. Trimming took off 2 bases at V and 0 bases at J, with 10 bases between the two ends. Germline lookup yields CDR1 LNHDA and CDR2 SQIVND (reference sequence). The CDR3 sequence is CASSIFRQANTGELFF. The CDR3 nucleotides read TGTGCCAGTAGTATATTTAGGCAGGCGAACACCGGGGAGCTGTTTTTT.

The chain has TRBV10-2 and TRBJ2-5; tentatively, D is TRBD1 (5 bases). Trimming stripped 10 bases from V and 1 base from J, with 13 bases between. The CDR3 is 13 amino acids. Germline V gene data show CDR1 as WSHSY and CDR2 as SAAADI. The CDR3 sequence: CATLDNPQETQYF. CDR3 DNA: TGCGCCACCCTGGACAACCCCCAAGAGACCCAGTACTTC.

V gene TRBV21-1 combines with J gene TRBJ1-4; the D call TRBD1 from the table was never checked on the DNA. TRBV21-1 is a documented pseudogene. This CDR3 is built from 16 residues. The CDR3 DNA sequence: TGTGCCAGAGAATGGGACAGGGGGCTGACTAATGAAAAACTGTTTTTT. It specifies CAREWDRGLTNEKLFF.

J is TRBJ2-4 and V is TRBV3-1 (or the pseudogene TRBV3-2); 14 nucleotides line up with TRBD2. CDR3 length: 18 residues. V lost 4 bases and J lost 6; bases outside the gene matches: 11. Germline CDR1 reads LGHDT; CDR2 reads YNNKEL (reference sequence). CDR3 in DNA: TGTGCCAGCAGCCCCTACGCGACTAGCGGGAGGGGGGGAAACATTCAGTACTTC. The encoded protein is CASSPYATSGRGGNIQYF.

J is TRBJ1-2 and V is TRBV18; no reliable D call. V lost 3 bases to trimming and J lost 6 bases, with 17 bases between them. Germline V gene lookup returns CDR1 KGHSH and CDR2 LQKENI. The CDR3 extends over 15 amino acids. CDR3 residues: CASSPGSQSPDGYTF. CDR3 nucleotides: TGTGCCAGCTCACCGGGCAGTCAATCACCGGATGGCTACACCTTC.

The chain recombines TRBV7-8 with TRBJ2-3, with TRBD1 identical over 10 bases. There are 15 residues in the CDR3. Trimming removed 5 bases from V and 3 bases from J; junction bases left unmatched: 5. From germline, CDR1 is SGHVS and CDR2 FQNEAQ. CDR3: CASSRTGGLTDTQYF. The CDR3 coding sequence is TGTGCCAGCAGCCGGACAGGGGGACTGACAGATACGCAGTATTTT.

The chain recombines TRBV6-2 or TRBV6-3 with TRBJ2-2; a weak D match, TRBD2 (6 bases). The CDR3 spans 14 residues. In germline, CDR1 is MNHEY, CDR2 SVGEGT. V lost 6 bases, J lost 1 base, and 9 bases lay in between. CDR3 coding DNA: TGTGCCAGCAGCCGACTAGAGAACACCGGGGAGCTGTTTTTT. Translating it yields CASSRLENTGELFF.

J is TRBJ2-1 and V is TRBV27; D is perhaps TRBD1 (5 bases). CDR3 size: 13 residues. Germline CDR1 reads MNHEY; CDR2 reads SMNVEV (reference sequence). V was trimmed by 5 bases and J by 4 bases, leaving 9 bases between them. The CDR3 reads CASSPDSYNEQFF. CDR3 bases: TGTGCCAGCAGTCCCGACAGTTACAATGAGCAGTTCTTC.

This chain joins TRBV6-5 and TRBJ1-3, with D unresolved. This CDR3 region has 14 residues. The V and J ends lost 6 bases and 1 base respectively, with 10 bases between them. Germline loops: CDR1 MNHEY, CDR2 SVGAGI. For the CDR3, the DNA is TGTGCCAGCAGGCTATACAGATCTGGAAACACCATATATTTT. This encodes CASRLYRSGNTIYF.

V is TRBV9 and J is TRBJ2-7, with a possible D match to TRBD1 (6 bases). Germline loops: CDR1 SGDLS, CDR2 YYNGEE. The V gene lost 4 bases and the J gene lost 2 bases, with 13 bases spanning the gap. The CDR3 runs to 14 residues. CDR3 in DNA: TGTGCCAGCAGCACCGGACAGAAAACCTACGAGCAGTACTTC. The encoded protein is CASSTGQKTYEQYF.

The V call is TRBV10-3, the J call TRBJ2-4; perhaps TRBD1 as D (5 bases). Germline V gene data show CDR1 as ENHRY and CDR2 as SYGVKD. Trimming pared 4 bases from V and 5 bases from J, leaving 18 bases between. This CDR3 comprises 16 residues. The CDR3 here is CAISVKGEKTENIQYF. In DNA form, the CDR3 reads TGTGCCATCAGTGTAAAAGGGGAAAAGACCGAAAACATTCAGTACTTC.

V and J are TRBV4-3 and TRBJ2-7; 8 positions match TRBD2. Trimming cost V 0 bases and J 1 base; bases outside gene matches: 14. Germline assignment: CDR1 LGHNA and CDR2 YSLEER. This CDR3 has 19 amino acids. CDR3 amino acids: CASSQDRVYAGGTSYEQYF. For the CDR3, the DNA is TGCGCCAGCAGCCAAGATCGGGTCTATGCGGGAGGAACTTCCTACGAGCAGTACTTC.

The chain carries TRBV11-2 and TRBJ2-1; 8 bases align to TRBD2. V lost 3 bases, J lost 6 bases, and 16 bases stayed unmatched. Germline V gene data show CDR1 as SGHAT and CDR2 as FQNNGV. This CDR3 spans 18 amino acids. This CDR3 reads CASSFPGGRRYRRNEQFF. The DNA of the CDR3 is TGTGCCAGCAGCTTTCCGGGCGGGAGGCGTTACCGGCGCAATGAGCAGTTCTTC.

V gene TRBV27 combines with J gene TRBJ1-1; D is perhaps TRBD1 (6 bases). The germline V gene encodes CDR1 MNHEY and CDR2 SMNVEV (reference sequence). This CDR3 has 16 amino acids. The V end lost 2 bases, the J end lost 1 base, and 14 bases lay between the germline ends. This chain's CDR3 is CASSLARVGGNTEAFF. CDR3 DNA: TGTGCCAGCAGTTTAGCCAGGGTAGGGGGGAACACTGAAGCTTTCTTT.

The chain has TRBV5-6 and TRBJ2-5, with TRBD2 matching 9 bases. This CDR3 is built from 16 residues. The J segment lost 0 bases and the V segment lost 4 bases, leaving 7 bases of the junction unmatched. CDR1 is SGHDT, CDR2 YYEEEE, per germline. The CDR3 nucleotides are TGTGCCAGCAGCACCGGAGCGGGAGGCCACCAAGAGACCCAGTACTTC. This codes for CASSTGAGGHQETQYF.

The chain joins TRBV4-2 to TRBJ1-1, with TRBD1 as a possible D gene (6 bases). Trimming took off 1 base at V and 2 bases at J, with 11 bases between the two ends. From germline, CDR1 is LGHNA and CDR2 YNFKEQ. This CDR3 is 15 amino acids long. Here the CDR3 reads CASSQAGQDNTEAFF. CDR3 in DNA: TGTGCCAGCAGCCAAGCGGGACAAGACAACACTGAAGCTTTCTTT.

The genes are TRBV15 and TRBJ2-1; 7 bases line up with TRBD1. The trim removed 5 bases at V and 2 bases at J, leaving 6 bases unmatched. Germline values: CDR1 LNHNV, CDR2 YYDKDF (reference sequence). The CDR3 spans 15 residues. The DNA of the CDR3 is TGTGCCACCAGCCTGGACAGGATGGCCTACAATGAGCAGTTCTTC. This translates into CATSLDRMAYNEQFF.

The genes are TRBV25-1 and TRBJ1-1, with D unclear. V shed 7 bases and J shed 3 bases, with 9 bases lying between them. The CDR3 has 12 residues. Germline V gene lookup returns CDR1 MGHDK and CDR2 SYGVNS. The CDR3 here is CASKEGHTEAFF. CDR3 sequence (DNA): TGTGCCAGCAAAGAGGGTCACACTGAAGCTTTCTTT.

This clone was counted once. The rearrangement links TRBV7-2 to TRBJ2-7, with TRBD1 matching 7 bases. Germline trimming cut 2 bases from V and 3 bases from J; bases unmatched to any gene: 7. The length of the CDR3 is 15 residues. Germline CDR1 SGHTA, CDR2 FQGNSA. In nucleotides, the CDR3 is TGTGCCAGCAGCTTATCTTGGCAGGGGGTCTACGAGCAGTACTTC. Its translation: CASSLSWQGVYEQYF.

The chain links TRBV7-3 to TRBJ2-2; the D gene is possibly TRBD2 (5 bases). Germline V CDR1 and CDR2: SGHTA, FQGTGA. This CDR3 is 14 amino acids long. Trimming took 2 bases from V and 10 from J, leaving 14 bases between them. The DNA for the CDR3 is TGTGCCAGCAGCTTAGGGTACGGGGAAGAGGAGCTGTTTTTT. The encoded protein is CASSLGYGEEELFF.

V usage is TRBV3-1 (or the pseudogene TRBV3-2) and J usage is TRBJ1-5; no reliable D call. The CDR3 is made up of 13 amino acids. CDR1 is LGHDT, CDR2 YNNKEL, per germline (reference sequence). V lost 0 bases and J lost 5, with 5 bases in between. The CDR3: CASSQDPYQPQHF. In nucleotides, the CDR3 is TGTGCCAGCAGCCAAGACCCATATCAGCCCCAGCATTTT.